The 12 T cell receptor beta chains listed next were all sequenced from one sample in a study of CD8+ T cells in alopecia areata. Extracted RNA was reverse transcribed, and the resulting cDNA served as sequencing template. Using immunoSEQ multiplex PCR, the repertoire was profiled, and TCRdb retains in-frame clones only, with some absent. The table records about 220,000 clones, under 75% of them present only once. Treatment denoted: oral pan-JAK inhibitor, 5-10 mg twice daily. The sample was CD4+ T cells sorted from blood, taken at week 4, from a patient treated with tofacitinib. These receptors all come from a human donor with alopecia areata.

The chain uses TRBV5-1 and TRBJ2-1, with D possibly matching TRBD2 (7 bases). The CDR3 runs 16 residues. The V end was cut by 4 bases, the J end by 0 bases, with 14 bases between. Germline assignment: CDR1 SGHRS and CDR2 YFSETQ. In DNA, the CDR3 is TGCGCCAGCAGCCTTCGGGGGGCCGGCTCCTACAATGAGCAGTTCTTC. Translated: CASSLRGAGSYNEQFF.

The chain links TRBV29-1 to TRBJ1-2; weak D call: TRBD1 (5 bases). The germline V gene has CDR1 SQVTM and CDR2 ANQGSEA. The V end lost 3 bases, the J end lost 4 bases, and 9 bases lay between the germline ends. The CDR3 is 12 residues long. The CDR3, as DNA: TGCAGCGTTGAGTGGGGGTCCTATGGCTACACCTTC. The encoded protein is CSVEWGSYGYTF.

The rearrangement joins TRBV6-6 to TRBJ1-5; no clear D gene. V was pared by 0 bases and J by 6 bases, with 6 bases between. CDR1 is MNHNY, CDR2 SVGAGI, per germline (reference sequence). The CDR3 has 13 residues. The CDR3 region is CASSYSISQPQHF. CDR3 nucleotides: TGTGCCAGCAGTTACTCGATTAGTCAGCCCCAGCATTTT.

As to this clone: Other nucleotide sequences from this sample produce the same CDR3. V is TRBV25-1 and J is TRBJ1-2; the D is unclear. The germline V and J ends were trimmed by 4 bases and 0 bases, with 6 bases remaining between them. Germline V lookup: CDR1 MGHDK, CDR2 SYGVNS. The CDR3 sequence is 13 residues long. In DNA, the CDR3 is TGTGCCAGCAGTGTTACAGCTAACTATGGCTACACCTTC. This sequence encodes CASSVTANYGYTF.

The chain is built from TRBV6-6 and TRBJ1-2, with a possible D match to TRBD1 (5 bases). Germline V gene lookup returns CDR1 MNHNY and CDR2 SVGAGI (reference sequence). Trimming removed 4 bases at V and 2 bases at J, with 11 bases between. CDR3 length: 14 residues. The CDR3 protein is CASSSGTVNYGYTF. The CDR3, as DNA: TGTGCCAGCAGTTCCGGGACGGTAAACTATGGCTACACCTTC.

This clone turned up a few times. The rearrangement joins TRBV6-6 to TRBJ2-1; 10 bases fit TRBD2. Germline CDR1 MNHNY, CDR2 SVGAGI (reference sequence). The V gene end was trimmed by 4 bases and the J gene end by 7 bases; junction bases not matched to a gene: 7. This CDR3 is built from 15 residues. The CDR3 DNA reads TGTGCCAGCAGTTTGAATAGCGGGGGGAATAATGAGCAGTTCTTC. It specifies CASSLNSGGNNEQFF.

In DNA form, the CDR3 reads TGTGCCAGCAGCTCCACACTAGCGGGGATGAGCAATGAGCAGTTCTTC. Residues: CASSSTLAGMSNEQFF. The chain links TRBV5-6 to TRBJ2-1; 10 bases line up with TRBD2. The V gene's germline CDR1 is SGHDT and CDR2 YYEEEE. V lost 3 bases to trimming and J lost 6 bases; unmatched junction nucleotides: 9. The CDR3 contains 16 residues. Using reference TRBV5-6 and TRBJ2-1 for the parts outside the CDR3, the full variable domain is DAGVTQSPTHLIKTRGQQVTLRCSPKSGHDTVSWYQQALGQGPQFIFQYYEEEERQRGNFPDRFSGHQFPNYSSELNVNALLLGDSALYLCASSSTLAGMSNEQFFGPGTRLTVL.

The chain links TRBV1 to TRBJ1-2; TRBD1 is taken as the D call from the table, unchecked against the DNA. TRBV1 counts as a pseudogene. The length of the CDR3 is 9 residues. This CDR3 reads CTNQKGYTF. CDR3 in DNA: TGCACCAACCAGAAGGGCTACACCTTC.

The chain joins TRBV6-5 to TRBJ2-3, with no clear D. Germline V gives CDR1 MNHEY, CDR2 SVGAGI. Trimming left V 0 bases short and J 2 bases short, with 6 bases between. The CDR3 spans 14 residues. CDR3: CASSYSRNTDTQYF. The CDR3 region has the DNA TGTGCCAGCAGTTACTCGCGGAACACAGATACGCAGTATTTT.

This clone was detected many times. The same CDR3 is also encoded by other DNA sequences in this sample. V usage is TRBV9 and J usage is TRBJ1-6; D is possibly TRBD1 (5 bases). V lost 4 bases, J lost 7 bases, and 12 bases lay in between. The CDR3 is 14 amino acids. Germline assignment: CDR1 SGDLS and CDR2 YYNGEE. CDR3 sequence reads: CASSPGTGNSPLHF. In nucleotides, the CDR3 is TGTGCCAGCAGCCCGGGGACGGGAAATTCACCCCTCCACTTT.

This clone was seen a single time. This chain joins TRBV27 and TRBJ1-2, with no clear D. CDR1 is MNHEY and CDR2 is SMNVEV in the germline V gene (reference sequence). V was trimmed by 3 bases and J by 4 bases, leaving 9 bases between them. CDR3 length equals 13 residues. The DNA for the CDR3 is TGTGCCAGCAGTTTTTTCCCCTCCTATGGCTACACCTTC. It encodes CASSFFPSYGYTF.

This clone was recorded a few times. The DNA of the CDR3 is TGTGCCAGCAGCTTAACAGGGTCCACTGAAGCTTTCTTT. Translation gives CASSLTGSTEAFF. The chain employs TRBV13 and TRBJ1-1; D perhaps matches TRBD1 (6 bases). This CDR3 is 13 amino acids long. V lost 2 bases and J 4 bases, leaving 8 bases between the germline ends. Germline V gives CDR1 PRHDT, CDR2 FYEKMQ (reference sequence).